The rows below give T cell receptor beta chains drawn from one sample of a study of Tregs in tolerant kidney transplant recipients. Using immunoSEQ multiplex PCR, the repertoire was profiled, and TCRdb retains in-frame clones only, with some absent. This sample has about 110,000 clones, with nearly 90% found just once. Sequences were derived from CD4+ T cells from blood, sampled before the transplant. The source of these receptors is a human donor who received a combined kidney and bone marrow transplant. CDR3s include the opening cysteine and the closing phenylalanine or tryptophan. D genes are given only for firm matches. Size is stated for part of the rows, as once, few or many counts, or as a class when the clone is expanded.

d_call	v_call	j_call	clone_size	cdr3_aa	cdr3_nt
NA	TRBV18	TRBJ1-5	once	CASSEDTNQPQHF	TGTGCCAGCTCCGAGGACACGAATCAGCCCCAGCATTTT
NA	TRBV2	TRBJ2-1	NA	CASSEAQGRDSYNEQFF	TGTGCCAGCAGTGAAGCGCAGGGAAGGGACTCCTACAATGAGCAGTTCTTC
TRBD2	TRBV14	TRBJ2-7	NA	CASSRGWSTLAGFYF	TGTGCCAGCAGCAGGGGGTGGAGCACTCTAGCGGGATTTTACTTC
TRBD2	TRBV28	TRBJ2-7	once	CASSFSTLAEGDEQYF	TGTGCCAGCAGTTTTTCTACACTAGCGGAGGGGGACGAGCAGTACTTC
TRBD1	TRBV5-6	TRBJ1-6	NA	CASNFGTGYNSPLHF	TGTGCCAGCAACTTCGGGACAGGGTATAATTCACCCCTCCACTTT
NA	TRBV5-1	TRBJ2-3	NA	CASSLDVTGDTQYF	TGCGCCAGCAGCTTGGATGTAACAGGAGATACGCAGTATTTT
TRBD2	TRBV30	TRBJ2-3	NA	CAWRRLAGSTDTQYF	TGTGCCTGGCGGCGACTAGCGGGAAGTACAGATACGCAGTATTTT
NA	TRBV5-1	TRBJ1-2	NA	CASSIEGIGYTF	TGCGCCAGCAGCATAGAGGGAATCGGCTACACCTTC
NA	TRBV6-4	TRBJ1-5	NA	CASSPGGTSNQPQHF	TGTGCCAGCAGTCCGGGGGGGACTAGCAATCAGCCCCAGCATTTT
NA	TRBV25-1	TRBJ1-3	NA	CASSELGGSGNTIYF	TGTGCCAGCAGTGAACTCGGCGGCTCTGGAAACACCATATATTTT
NA	TRBV9	TRBJ1-1	NA	CASSLDTEAFF	TGTGCCAGCAGCCTCGACACTGAAGCTTTCTTT
NA	TRBV6-5	TRBJ1-2	NA	CASRGENLLRGYTF	TGTGCCAGCAGAGGAGAGAACCTCCTGCGCGGCTACACCTTC
TRBD1	TRBV9	TRBJ2-1	NA	CASSARTGLDYNEQFF	TGTGCCAGCAGCGCCCGGACAGGGCTGGACTACAATGAGCAGTTCTTC
TRBD2	TRBV5-1	TRBJ2-5	few	CASSLAGGQETQYF	TGCGCCAGCAGCTTGGCCGGGGGGCAAGAGACCCAGTACTTC
NA	TRBV18	TRBJ2-7	NA	CASSPPGRGYEQYF	TGTGCCAGCTCACCACCGGGCAGGGGCTACGAGCAGTACTTC
TRBD2	TRBV7-9	TRBJ2-5	NA	CASSQVSGAGETQYF	TGTGCCAGCAGCCAAGTCAGCGGGGCGGGGGAGACCCAGTACTTC
NA	TRBV28	TRBJ1-5	NA	CASRPGDQPQHF	TGTGCCAGCAGGCCGGGGGACCAGCCCCAGCATTTT
NA	TRBV6-5	TRBJ2-2	once	CASRRGTGELFF	TGTGCCAGCAGAAGAGGGACCGGGGAGCTGTTTTTT
NA	TRBV18	TRBJ1-2	NA	CASSPPAGAYGYTF	TGTGCCAGCTCACCACCAGCAGGTGCCTATGGCTACACCTTC
NA	TRBV6-4	TRBJ1-1	NA	CASSTGSGTEAFF	TGTGCCAGCAGCACAGGGAGTGGGACTGAAGCTTTCTTT
NA	TRBV2	TRBJ2-4	NA	CASSDQQGGRQYF	TGTGCCAGCAGTGACCAACAGGGGGGGCGTCAGTACTTC
NA	TRBV4-2	TRBJ2-5	NA	CASSQDLSSQETQYF	TGTGCCAGCAGCCAAGATTTATCTAGCCAAGAGACCCAGTACTTC
TRBD1	TRBV15	TRBJ1-5	NA	CATSRDQGVGQPQHF	TGTGCCACCAGCAGAGATCAGGGGGTGGGTCAGCCCCAGCATTTT
TRBD1	TRBV5-5	TRBJ2-7	NA	CASSQGQGAGEQYF	TGTGCCAGCAGCCAAGGACAGGGGGCAGGGGAGCAGTACTTC
NA	TRBV4-3	TRBJ2-3	NA	CASSQADRPTDTQYF	TGCGCCAGCAGCCAGGCCGACAGGCCCACAGATACGCAGTATTTT
TRBD1	TRBV18	TRBJ1-2	NA	CASSETGTGTGYGYTF	TGTGCCAGCTCGGAGACCGGGACAGGGACGGGCTATGGCTACACCTTC
NA	TRBV28	TRBJ1-3	NA	CASSNGGAVNTIYF	TGTGCCAGCAGTAATGGGGGGGCTGTAAACACCATATATTTT
NA	TRBV9	TRBJ2-1	NA	CASSVGQLYNEQFF	TGTGCCAGCAGCGTTGGACAGCTATACAATGAGCAGTTCTTC
NA	TRBV19	TRBJ1-3	NA	CASSPGSTSGNTIYF	TGTGCCAGTAGTCCCGGTTCAACCTCTGGAAACACCATATATTTT